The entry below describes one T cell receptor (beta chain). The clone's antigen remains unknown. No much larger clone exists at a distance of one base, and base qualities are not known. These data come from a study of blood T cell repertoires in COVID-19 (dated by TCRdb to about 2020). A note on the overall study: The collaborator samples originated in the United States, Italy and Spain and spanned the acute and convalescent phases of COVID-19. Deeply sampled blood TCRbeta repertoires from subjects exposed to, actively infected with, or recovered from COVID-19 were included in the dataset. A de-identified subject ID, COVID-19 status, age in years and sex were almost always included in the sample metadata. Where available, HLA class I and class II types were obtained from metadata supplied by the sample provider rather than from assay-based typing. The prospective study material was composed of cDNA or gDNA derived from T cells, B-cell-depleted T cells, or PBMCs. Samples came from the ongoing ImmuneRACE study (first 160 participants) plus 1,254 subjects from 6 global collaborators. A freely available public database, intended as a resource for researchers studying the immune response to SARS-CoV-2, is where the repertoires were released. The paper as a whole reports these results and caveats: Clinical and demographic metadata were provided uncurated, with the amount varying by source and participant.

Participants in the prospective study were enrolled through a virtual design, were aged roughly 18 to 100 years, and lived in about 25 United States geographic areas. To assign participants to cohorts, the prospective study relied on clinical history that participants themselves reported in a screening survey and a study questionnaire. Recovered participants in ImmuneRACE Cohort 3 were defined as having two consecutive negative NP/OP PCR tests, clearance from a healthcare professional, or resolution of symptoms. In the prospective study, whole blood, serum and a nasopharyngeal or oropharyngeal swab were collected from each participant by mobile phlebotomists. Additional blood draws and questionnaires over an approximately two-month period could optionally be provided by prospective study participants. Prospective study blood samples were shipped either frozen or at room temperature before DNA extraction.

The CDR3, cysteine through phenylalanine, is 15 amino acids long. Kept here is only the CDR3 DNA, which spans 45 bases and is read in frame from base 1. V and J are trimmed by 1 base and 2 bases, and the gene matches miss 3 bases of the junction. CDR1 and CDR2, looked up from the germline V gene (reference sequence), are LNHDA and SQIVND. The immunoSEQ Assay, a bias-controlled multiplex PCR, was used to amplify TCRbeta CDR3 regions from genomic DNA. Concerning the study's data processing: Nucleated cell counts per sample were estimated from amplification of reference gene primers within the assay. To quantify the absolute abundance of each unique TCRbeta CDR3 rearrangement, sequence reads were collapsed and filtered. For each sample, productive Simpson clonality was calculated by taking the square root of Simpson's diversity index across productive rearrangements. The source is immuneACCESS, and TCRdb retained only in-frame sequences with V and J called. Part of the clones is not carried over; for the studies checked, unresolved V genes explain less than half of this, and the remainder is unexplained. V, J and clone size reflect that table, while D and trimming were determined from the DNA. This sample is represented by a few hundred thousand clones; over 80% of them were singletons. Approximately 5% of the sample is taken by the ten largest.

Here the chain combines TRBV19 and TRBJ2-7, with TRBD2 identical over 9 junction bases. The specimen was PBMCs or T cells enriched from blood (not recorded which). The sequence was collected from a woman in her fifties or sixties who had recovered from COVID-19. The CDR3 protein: CASSIGLAEPYEQYF. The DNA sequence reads TGTGCCAGTAGTATAGGACTAGCGGAACCCTACGAGCAGTACTTC.